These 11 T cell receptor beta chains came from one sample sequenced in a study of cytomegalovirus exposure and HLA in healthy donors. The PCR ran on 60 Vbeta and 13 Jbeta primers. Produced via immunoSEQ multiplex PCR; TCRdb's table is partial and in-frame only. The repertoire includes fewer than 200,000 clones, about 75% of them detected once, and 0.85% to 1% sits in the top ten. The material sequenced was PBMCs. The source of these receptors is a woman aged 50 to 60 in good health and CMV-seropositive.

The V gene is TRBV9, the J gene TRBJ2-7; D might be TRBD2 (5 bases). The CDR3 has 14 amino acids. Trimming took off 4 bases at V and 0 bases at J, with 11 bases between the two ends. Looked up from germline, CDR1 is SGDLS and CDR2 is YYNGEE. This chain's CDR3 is CASSPEADSYEQYF. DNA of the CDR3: TGTGCCAGCAGCCCCGAAGCGGACTCCTACGAGCAGTACTTC.

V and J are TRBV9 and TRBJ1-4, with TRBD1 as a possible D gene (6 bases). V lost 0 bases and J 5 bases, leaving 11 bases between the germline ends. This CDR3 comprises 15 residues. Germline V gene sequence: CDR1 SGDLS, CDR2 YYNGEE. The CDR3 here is CASSVATGLNEKLFF. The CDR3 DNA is TGTGCCAGCAGCGTAGCCACAGGGTTAAATGAAAAACTGTTTTTT.

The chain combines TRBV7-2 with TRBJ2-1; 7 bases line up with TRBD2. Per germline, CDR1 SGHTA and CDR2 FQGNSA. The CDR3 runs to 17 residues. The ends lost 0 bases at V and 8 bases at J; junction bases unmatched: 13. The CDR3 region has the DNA TGTGCCAGCAGCTTAGCGCTAAGCGGGGCTCTTTGGTATGAGCAGTTCTTC. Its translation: CASSLALSGALWYEQFF.

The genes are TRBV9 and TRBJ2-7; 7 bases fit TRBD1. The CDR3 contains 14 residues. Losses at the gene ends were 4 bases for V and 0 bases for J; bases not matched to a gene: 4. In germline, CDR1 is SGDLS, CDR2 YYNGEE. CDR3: CASSPDRVSYEQYF. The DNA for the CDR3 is TGTGCCAGCAGCCCCGACAGGGTCTCCTACGAGCAGTACTTC.

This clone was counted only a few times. The CDR3 region has the DNA TGCGCCAGCAGTCAAAGGGAGCCTGATACTGAAGCTTTCTTT. Protein sequence: CASSQREPDTEAFF. The rearrangement joins TRBV23-1 to TRBJ1-1; D not certain. TRBV23-1 is treated as an ORF (open reading frame) with a function not yet certain. Deletions cut 2 bases from V and 5 bases from J, with 12 bases between. The length of the CDR3 is 14 residues.

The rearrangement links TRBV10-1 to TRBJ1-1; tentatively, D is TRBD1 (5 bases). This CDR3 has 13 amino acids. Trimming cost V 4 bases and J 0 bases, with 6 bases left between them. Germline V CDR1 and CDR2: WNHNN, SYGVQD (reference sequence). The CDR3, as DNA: TGCGCCAGCAGTGGACAGCTGAACACTGAAGCTTTCTTT. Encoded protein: CASSGQLNTEAFF.

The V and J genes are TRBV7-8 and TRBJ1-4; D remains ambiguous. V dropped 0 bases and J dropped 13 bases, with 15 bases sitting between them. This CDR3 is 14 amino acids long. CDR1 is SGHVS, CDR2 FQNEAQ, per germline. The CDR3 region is CASSLARSRERLFF. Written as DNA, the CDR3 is TGTGCCAGCAGCTTAGCGAGGTCTAGAGAGAGACTGTTTTTT. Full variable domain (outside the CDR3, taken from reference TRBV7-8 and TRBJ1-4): GAGVSQSPRYKVAKRGQDVALRCDPISGHVSLFWYQQALGQGPEFLTYFQNEAQLDKSGLPSDRFFAERPEGSVSTLKIQRTQQEDSAVYLCASSLARSRERLFFGSGTQLSVL.

The CDR3 nucleotides read TGTGCCAGCAGCCCCGACAGGGTTGGGGGCTACACCTTC. Residues: CASSPDRVGGYTF. The chain employs TRBV7-6 and TRBJ1-2; 7 bases align to TRBD1. After removal of 5 bases from V and 8 bases from J, the junction contained 8 bases not matched to a gene. Germline values: CDR1 SGHVS, CDR2 FNYEAQ. The CDR3 has 13 amino acids.

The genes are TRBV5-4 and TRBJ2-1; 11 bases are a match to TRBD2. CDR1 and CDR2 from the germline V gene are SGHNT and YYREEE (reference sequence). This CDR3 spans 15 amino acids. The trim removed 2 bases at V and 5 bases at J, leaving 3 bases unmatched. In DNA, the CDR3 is TGTGCCAGCAGCTTACTAGCGGGGGACCACAATGAGCAGTTCTTC. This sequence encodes CASSLLAGDHNEQFF.

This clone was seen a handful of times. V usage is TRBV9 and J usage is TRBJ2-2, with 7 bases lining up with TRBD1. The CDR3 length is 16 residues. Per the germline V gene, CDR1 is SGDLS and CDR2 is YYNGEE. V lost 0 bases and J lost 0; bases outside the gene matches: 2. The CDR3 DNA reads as TGTGCCAGCAGCGTAGAGGGGGCCTCGAACACCGGGGAGCTGTTTTTT. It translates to CASSVEGASNTGELFF. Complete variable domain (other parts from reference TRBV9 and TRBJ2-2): DSGVTQTPKHLITATGQRVTLRCSPRSGDLSVYWYQQSLDQGLQFLIQYYNGEERAKGNILERFSAQQFPDLHSELNLSSLELGDSALYFCASSVEGASNTGELFFGEGSRLTVL.

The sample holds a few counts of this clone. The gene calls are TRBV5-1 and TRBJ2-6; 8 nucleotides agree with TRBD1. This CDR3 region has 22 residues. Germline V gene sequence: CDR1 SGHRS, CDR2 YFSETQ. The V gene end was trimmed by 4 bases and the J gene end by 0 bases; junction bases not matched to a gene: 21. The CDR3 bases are TGCGCCAGCAGCGGGGTGGTACAGGGGGAAGAAAGGGTGAACTCTGGGGCCAACGTCCTGACTTTC. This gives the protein CASSGVVQGEERVNSGANVLTF.